The T cell receptor beta chain described here comes from a study of beta chain features in type 1 diabetes (dated by TCRdb to 2016 to 2018). For the study in its entirety: Mean age, gender distribution, total cell number and subset yield were not different between patients and healthy donors. A total of about 110,000,000 sorted cells were examined across all samples, and a strong correlation was observed between cell number per subset and RNA yield. In the study, TCRB repertoires of sorted circulating CD4+ T cell subsets from recently diagnosed type 1 diabetes patients were compared with those of matched healthy donors. Regulatory and stem cell-like memory subsets were obtained from only 8 patients and about eight healthy donors, while naive and central memory subsets were obtained from all 28 donors. The paper as a whole reports these results and caveats: Naive, central memory and regulatory TCRB repertoires appeared to be more alike among patients than among healthy donors. Because cDNA rather than genomic DNA was sequenced, highly expressing activated cells could have been over-represented, although no difference in activation and CD3 levels was found between groups. Shorter templates might have been favored by PCR, but patient and control samples were amplified and corrected together, so both groups would have been affected equally by any skew. At VDJ recombination sites, type 1 diabetes patients had fewer insertions and more deleted nucleotides, which implies abnormalities in thymic rearrangement. Because small numbers of individuals were included in the HLA sub-analyses, any influence of HLA type on TCRB rearrangement was left unresolved. Type 1 diabetes patients showed a moderate but significant shortening of TCRB CDR3 length in all four CD4+ subsets.

The CDR3 has 13 amino acids, counting the end cysteine and phenylalanine. The entry retains the CDR3 DNA only, 39 bases that are in frame from base 1. The germline V gene (reference sequence) yields SEHNR for CDR1 and FQNEAQ for CDR2. For this chain, trimming is 5 bases at the V end and 6 bases at the J end, and the number of junction bases without a gene match is 6. Comments on this clone: Its antigen is currently not known. Qualities for individual bases were not recorded, and no much larger clone is one base off.

Each donor gave one peripheral blood draw, roughly 120 mL on average, collected into heparinised tubes. Using a panel that included CD45RO, CCR7, CD25, CD127, CD95 and CD27, naive, central memory, regulatory and stem cell-like memory CD4+ T cells were sorted on a BD FACSAria II. All sorted populations exceeded 95% purity. PBMCs were isolated immediately by Lymphoprep density gradient centrifugation and stained directly without culture. So that batch effects would be minimized, each experiment stained and sorted samples in pairs, pairing one healthy donor with one patient. The entire amount of isolated RNA was reverse transcribed using the High Capacity cDNA Reverse Transcription Kit, so the sequenced TCRB transcripts were expressed ones. Naive, central memory and regulatory T cell samples underwent deep immunoSEQ sequencing, averaging around 4 million total reads per sample. After sorted cells were lysed in RLT buffer, RNA was extracted with DNase-treated RNeasy Micro or Mini kits, with the choice depending on cell number. Each cell subset was processed separately to prevent cross-contamination, with patient and healthy donor samples processed together. The immunoSEQ multiplex PCR was used to amplify TCRB sequences from cDNA, yielding 87-bp fragments that span the CDR3 region. The amplicons were sequenced using the Illumina HiSeq platform. From the authors' description of their analysis: Synthetic template baselines were used to correct PCR bias computationally, reads within Hamming distance 2 were collapsed, and singletons that could not be merged were discarded. Reads were aligned to IMGT to assign V, D and J genes, CDR3 length, and insertions or deletions at six rearrangement sites. Within each subset, clonotype counts were normalized to the number of sorted cells before true diversity and Gini coefficients were calculated with the tcR R package. The overlap coefficient, calculated on TCRB nucleotide sequences, was used to measure repertoire sharing. This immuneACCESS table, as held by TCRdb, lists in-frame sequences with V and J called but not all clones. Of the missing ones, under half trace to an unresolved V gene in checked studies; the others have no known cause. V and J calls and clone size follow that table, whereas D and trimming were derived from the DNA. The sample table contains about 180,000 clones; only one count was recorded for about an eighth of them. Approximately 0.62% of the sample is held by the ten biggest clonotypes.

This receptor chain uses TRBV7-9 and TRBJ1-2; TRBD1 agrees with 7 junctional bases. The sequenced material came from central memory CD4+ T cells from blood. The clonotype was recovered from a woman between 18 and 29 years old in good health. Here is the DNA: TGTGCCAGCAGCACCACCGACAGGGATGGCTACACCTTC. Translated, it gives CASSTTDRDGYTF.